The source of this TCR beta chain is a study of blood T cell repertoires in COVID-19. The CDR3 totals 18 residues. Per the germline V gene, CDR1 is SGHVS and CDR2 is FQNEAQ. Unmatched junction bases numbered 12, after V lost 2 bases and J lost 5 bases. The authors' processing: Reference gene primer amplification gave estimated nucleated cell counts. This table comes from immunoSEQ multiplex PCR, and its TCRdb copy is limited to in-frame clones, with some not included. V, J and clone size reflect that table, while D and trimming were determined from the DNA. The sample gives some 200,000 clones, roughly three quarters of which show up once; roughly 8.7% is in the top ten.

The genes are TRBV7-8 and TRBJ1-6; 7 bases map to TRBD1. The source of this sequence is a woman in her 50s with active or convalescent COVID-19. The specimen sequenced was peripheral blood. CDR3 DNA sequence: TGTGCCAGCAGCTTATACGCAAACCGACAGGGAGATAATTCACCCCTCCACTTT. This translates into CASSLYANRQGDNSPLHF.